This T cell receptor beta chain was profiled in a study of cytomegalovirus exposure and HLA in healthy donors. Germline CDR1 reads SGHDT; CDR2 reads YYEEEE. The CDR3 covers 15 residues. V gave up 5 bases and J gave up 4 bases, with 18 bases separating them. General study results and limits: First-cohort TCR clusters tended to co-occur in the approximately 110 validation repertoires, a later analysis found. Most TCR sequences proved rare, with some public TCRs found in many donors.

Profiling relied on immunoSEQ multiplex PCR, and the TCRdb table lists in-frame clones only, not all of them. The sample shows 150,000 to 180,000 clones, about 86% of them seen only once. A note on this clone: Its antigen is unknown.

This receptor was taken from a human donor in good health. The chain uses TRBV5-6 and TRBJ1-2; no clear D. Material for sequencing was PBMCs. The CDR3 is CASSLIDAGSYGYTF. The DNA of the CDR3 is TGTGCCAGCAGTTTAATTGACGCAGGATCCTATGGCTACACCTTC. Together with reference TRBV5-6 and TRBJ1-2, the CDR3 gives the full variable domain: DAGVTQSPTHLIKTRGQQVTLRCSPKSGHDTVSWYQQALGQGPQFIFQYYEEEERQRGNFPDRFSGHQFPNYSSELNVNALLLGDSALYLCASSLIDAGSYGYTFGSGTRLTVV.